This T cell receptor beta chain was recovered during a study of cytomegalovirus exposure and HLA in healthy donors. About the research overall: One earlier analysis, a look at approximately 190 million T cells, found more than 100 million unique TCR beta sequences. Regarding the study as a whole: Many donors carried some public TCRs, although rarity characterized most TCR sequences. In vitro checks showed that a few CMV-associated chains really do target CMV antigens.

The V and J ends lost 0 bases and 0 bases respectively, with 12 bases between them. Per germline, CDR1 SGHAT and CDR2 FQNNGV. The CDR3 has 16 amino acids. 13 Jbeta primers and 60 Vbeta primers were used for the PCR. Sequencing used immunoSEQ multiplex PCR; TCRdb keeps in-frame clones, though not all of them. The data hold about 94,000 clones, with around 66% observed a single time. A note on this clone: Its antigen remains unidentified.

This TCR was recovered from a man aged 30 to 39 in good health and CMV-seronegative. The sample was PBMCs. The chain has TRBV11-2 and TRBJ2-7; D remains unclear. CDR3: CASSLDLTPNSYEQYF. In nucleotides, the CDR3 is TGTGCCAGCAGCTTAGATCTTACACCGAACTCCTACGAGCAGTACTTC.